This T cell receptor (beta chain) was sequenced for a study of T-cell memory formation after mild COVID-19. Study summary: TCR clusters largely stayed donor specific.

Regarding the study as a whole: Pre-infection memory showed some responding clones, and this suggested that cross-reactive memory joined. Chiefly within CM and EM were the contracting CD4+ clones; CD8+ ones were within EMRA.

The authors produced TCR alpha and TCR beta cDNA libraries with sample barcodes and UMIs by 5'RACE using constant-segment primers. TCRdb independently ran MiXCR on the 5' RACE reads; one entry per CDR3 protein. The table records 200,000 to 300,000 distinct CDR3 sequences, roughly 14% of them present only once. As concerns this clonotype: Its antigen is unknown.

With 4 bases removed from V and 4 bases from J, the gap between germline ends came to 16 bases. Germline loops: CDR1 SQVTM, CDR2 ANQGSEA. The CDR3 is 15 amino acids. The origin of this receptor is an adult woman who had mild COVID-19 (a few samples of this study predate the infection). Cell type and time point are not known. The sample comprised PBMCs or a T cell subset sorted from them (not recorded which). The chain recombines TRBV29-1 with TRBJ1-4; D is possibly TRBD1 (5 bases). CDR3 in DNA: TGCAGCGTTGGTCTGGGGACGGACGGTAATGAAAAACTGTTTTTT. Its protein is CSVGLGTDGNEKLFF. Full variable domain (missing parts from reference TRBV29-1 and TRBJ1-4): SAVISQKPSRDICQRGTSLTIQCQVDSQVTMMFWYRQQPGQSLTLIATANQGSEATYESGFVIDKFPISRPNLTFSTLTVSNMSPEDSSIYLCSVGLGTDGNEKLFFGSGTQLSVL.